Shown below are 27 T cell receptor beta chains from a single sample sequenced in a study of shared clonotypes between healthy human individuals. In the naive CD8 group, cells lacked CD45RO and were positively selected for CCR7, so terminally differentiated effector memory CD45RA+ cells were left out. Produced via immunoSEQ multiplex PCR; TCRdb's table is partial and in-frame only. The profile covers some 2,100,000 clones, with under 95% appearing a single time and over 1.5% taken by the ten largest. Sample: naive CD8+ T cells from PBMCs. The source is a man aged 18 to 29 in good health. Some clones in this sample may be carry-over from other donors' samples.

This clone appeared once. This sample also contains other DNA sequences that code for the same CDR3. Here the CDR3 reads CASSLAGLEQYF. Here the CDR3 DNA reads TGTGCCAGCAGCTTAGCGGGGTTAGAGCAGTACTTC. This chain joins TRBV7-9 and TRBJ2-7; no clear D. CDR1 is SEHNR, CDR2 FQNEAQ, per germline (reference sequence). The CDR3 loop spans 12 amino acids. Trimming took 0 bases from V and 7 from J, leaving 7 bases between them.

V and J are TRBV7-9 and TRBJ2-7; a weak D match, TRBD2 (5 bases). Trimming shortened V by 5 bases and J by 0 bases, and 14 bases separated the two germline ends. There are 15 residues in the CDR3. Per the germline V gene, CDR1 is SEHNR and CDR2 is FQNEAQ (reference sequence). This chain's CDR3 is CASSARGPSSYEQYF. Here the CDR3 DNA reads TGTGCCAGCAGCGCCCGGGGTCCCAGCTCCTACGAGCAGTACTTC.

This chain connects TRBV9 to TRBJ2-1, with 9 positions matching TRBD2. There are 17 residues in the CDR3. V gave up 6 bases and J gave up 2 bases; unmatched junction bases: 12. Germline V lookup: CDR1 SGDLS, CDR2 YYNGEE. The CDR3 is CASNIAGEGATYNEQFF. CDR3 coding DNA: TGTGCCAGCAATATAGCGGGAGAAGGGGCCACCTACAATGAGCAGTTCTTC.

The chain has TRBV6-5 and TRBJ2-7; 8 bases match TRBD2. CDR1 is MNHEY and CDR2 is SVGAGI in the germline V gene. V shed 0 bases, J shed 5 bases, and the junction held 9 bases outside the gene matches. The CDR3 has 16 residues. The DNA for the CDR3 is TGTGCCAGCAGTTACTCGAAGTTGGCGGGAGGCCACGAGCAGTACTTC. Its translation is CASSYSKLAGGHEQYF.

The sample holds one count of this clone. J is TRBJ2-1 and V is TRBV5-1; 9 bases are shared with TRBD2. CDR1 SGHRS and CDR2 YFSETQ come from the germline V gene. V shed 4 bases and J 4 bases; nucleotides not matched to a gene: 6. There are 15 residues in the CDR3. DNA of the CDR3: TGCGCCAGCAGCGCTACTAGCGGGTTATACAATGAGCAGTTCTTC. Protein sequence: CASSATSGLYNEQFF.

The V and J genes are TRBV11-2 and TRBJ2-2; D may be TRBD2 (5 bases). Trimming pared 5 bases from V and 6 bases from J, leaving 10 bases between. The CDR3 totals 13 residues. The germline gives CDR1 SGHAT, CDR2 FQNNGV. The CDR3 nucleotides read TGTGCCAGCAGCCTCGGAGGTGCCGGGGAGCTGTTTTTT. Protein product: CASSLGGAGELFF.

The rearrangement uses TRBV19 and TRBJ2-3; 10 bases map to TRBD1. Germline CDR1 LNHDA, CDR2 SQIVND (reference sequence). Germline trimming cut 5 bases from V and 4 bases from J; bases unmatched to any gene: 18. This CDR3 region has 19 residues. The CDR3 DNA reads TGTGCCAGTAGTCCCGGGACAGGGGCTTGGCGGGCCGGCCCAGATACGCAGTATTTT. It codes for CASSPGTGAWRAGPDTQYF.

In DNA form, the CDR3 reads TGTGCCAGCAGCGTAGCTTTTGATGGGGCAGTCCATGGCTACACCTTC. Protein product: CASSVAFDGAVHGYTF. V is TRBV9 and J is TRBJ1-2, with D tentatively TRBD1 (5 bases). The CDR3 totals 16 residues. With 0 bases removed from V and 6 bases from J, the gap between germline ends came to 18 bases. In germline, CDR1 is SGDLS, CDR2 YYNGEE.

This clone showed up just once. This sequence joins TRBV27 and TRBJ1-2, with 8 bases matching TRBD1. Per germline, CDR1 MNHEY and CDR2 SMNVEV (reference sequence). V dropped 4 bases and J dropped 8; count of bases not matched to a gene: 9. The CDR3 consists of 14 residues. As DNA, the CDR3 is TGTGCCAGCAGTTATACAGGGGGATTGCCAGGCTACACCTTC. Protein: CASSYTGGLPGYTF.

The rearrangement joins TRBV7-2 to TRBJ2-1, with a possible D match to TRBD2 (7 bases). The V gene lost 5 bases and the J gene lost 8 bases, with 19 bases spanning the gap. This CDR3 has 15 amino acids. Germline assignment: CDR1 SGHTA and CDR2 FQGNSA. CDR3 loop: CASSPRGAGADEQFF. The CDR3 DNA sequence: TGTGCCAGCAGCCCCCGGGGGGCGGGAGCCGATGAGCAGTTCTTC.

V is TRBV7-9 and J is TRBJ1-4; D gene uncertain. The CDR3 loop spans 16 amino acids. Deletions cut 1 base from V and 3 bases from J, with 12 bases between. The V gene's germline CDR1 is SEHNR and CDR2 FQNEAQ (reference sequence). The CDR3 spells CASSLGDSTANEKLFF. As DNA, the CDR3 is TGTGCCAGCAGCTTAGGGGATAGCACGGCTAATGAAAAACTGTTTTTT.

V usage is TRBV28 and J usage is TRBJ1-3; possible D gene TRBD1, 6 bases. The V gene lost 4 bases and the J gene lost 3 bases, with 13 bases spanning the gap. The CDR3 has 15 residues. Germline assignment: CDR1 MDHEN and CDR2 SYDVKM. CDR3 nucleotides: TGTGCCAGCAGTTACGGGGGCGGTTATGGAAACACCATATATTTT. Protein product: CASSYGGGYGNTIYF.

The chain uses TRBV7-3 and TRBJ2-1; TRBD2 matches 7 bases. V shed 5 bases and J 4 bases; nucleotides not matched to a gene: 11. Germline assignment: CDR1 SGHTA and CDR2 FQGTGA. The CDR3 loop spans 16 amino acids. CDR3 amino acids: CASSPNHLAAYNEQFF. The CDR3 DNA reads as TGTGCCAGCAGCCCAAATCATCTAGCGGCTTACAATGAGCAGTTCTTC. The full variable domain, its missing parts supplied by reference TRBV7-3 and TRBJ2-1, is GAGVSQTPSNKVTEKGKYVELRCDPISGHTALYWYRQSLGQGPEFLIYFQGTGAADDSGLPNDRFFAVRPEGSVSTLKIQRTERGDSAVYLCASSPNHLAAYNEQFFGPGTRLTVL.

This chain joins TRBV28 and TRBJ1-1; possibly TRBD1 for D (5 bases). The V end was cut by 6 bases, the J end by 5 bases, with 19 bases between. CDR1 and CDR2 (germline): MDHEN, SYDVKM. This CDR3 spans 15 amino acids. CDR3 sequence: CASSAARGPRTEAFF. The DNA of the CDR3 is TGTGCCAGCAGCGCTGCGCGGGGCCCGAGGACTGAAGCTTTCTTT.

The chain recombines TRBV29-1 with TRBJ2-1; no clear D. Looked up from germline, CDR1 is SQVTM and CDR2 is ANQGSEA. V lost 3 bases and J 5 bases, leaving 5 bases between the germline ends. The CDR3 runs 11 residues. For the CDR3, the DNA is TGCAGCGTTGAGGAAGACAATGAGCAGTTCTTC. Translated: CSVEEDNEQFF.

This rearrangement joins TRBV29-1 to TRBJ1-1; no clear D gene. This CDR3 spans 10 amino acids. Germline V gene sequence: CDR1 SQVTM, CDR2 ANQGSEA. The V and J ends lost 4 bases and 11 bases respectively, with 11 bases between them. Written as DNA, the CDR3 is TGCAGCGTTGTTGAGGGTGAGGCTTTCTTT. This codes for CSVVEGEAFF.

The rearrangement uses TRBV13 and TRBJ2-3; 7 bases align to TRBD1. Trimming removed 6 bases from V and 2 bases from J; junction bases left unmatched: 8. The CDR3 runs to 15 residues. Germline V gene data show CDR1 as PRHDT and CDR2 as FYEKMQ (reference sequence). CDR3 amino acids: CASSNRDSSTDTQYF. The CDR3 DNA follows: TGTGCCAGCAGTAACCGGGACAGCTCCACAGATACGCAGTATTTT. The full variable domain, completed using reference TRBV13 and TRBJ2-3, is AAGVIQSPRHLIKEKRETATLKCYPIPRHDTVYWYQQGPGQDPQFLISFYEKMQSDKGSIPDRFSAQQFSDYHSELNMSSLELGDSALYFCASSNRDSSTDTQYFGPGTRLTVL.

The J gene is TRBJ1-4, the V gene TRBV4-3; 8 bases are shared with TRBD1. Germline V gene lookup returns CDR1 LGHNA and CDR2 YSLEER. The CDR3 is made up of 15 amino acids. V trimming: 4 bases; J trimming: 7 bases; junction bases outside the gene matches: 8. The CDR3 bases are TGCGCCAGCAGCCCCAAGGACAGGGCAAGTGAAAAACTGTTTTTT. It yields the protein CASSPKDRASEKLFF.

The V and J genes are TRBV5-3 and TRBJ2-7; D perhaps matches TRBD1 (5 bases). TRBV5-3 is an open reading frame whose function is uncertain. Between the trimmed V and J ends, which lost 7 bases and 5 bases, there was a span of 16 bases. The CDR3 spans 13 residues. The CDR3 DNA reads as TGTGCCAGACTTAACTACTTCAGGGACGAGCAGTACTTC. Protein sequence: CARLNYFRDEQYF.

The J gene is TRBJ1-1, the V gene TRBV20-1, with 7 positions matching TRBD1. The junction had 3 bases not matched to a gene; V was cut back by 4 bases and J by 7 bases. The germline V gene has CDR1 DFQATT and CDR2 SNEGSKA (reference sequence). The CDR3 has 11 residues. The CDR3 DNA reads TGCAGTGCTAAGGACAGGCATGAAGCTTTCTTT. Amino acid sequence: CSAKDRHEAFF.

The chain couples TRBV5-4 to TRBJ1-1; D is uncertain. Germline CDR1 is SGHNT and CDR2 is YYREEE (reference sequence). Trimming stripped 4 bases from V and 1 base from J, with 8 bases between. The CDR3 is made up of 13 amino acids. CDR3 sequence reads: CASSPNRNTEAFF. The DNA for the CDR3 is TGTGCCAGCAGCCCTAACAGGAACACTGAAGCTTTCTTT.

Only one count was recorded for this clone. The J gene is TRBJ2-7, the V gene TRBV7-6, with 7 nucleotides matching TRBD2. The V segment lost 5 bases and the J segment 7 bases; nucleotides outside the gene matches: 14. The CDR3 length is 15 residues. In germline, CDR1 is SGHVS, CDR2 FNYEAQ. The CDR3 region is CASSEAGRALGEQYF. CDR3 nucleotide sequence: TGTGCCAGCAGCGAAGCGGGACGGGCCTTGGGGGAGCAGTACTTC.

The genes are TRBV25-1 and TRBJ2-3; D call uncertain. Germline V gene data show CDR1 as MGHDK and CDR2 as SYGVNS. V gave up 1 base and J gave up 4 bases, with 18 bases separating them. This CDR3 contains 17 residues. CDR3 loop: CASSESSWQNVPDTQYF. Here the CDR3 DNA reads TGTGCCAGCAGTGAATCGTCTTGGCAGAATGTTCCAGATACGCAGTATTTT.

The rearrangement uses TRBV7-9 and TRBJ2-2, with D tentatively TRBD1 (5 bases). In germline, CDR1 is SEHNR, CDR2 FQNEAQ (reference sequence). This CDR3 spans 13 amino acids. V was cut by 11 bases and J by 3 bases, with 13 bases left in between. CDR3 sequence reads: CAGVGRDTGELFF. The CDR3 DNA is TGTGCCGGGGTGGGGCGCGACACCGGGGAGCTGTTTTTT.

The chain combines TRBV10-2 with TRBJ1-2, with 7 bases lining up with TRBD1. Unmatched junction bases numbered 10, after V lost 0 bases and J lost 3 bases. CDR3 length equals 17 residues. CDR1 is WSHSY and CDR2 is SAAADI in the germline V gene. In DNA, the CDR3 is TGCGCCAGCAGTGAGTCCCCAGGGGGACGCTATGACTATGGCTACACCTTC. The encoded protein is CASSESPGGRYDYGYTF.

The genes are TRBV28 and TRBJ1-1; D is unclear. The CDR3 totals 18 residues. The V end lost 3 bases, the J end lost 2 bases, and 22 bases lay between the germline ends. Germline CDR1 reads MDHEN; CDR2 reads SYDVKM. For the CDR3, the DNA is TGTGCCAGCAGTTTTGGGCATTGGGCCCGGACCGCTAACACTGAAGCTTTCTTT. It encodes CASSFGHWARTANTEAFF.

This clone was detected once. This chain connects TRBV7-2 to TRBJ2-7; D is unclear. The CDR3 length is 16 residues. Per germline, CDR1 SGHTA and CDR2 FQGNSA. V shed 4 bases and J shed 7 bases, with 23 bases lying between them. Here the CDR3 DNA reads TGTGCCAGCAGCTCCTTTAAAAAAATGACCCTGCAAGAGCAGTACTTC. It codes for CASSSFKKMTLQEQYF.